Listed here is a single T cell receptor beta chain. The target antigen is unknown. Profiling relied on immunoSEQ multiplex PCR, and the TCRdb table lists in-frame clones only, not all of them. The table has some 170,000 clones, approximately 88% seen once. This entry is derived from a study of T cell responses to AZD1222 COVID-19 vaccine. Study-level results: Spike-wide coverage was observed for vaccine-associated CD4 TCRs, with dominant responses at 160-218 and 743-854. Baseline serology detected seropositivity in only six or seven AZD1222 recipients.

This clonotype was sampled from an adult in good health. The sequences come from peripheral blood, collected on day 0 of AZD1222 vaccination.

The CDR3 sequence: CASSTAGQGPYEQYF. CDR3 coding DNA: TGTGCCAGTAGTACCGCGGGGCAGGGTCCCTACGAGCAGTACTTC. V usage is TRBV19 and J usage is TRBJ2-7; tentatively, D is TRBD2 (6 bases). Trimming shortened V by 4 bases and J by 2 bases, and 15 bases separated the two germline ends. The germline V gene encodes CDR1 LNHDA and CDR2 SQIVND (reference sequence). The CDR3 extends over 15 amino acids.